This section outlines one T cell receptor (beta chain) sequence together with its context. In this sample, this clonotype turned up a few times. Its antigen has not been determined. One base away there is no much larger clone; base qualities are not given. This sample was included in a study of T cells in Graves' hyperthyroidism and ophthalmopathy (dated by TCRdb to about 2019). At the level of the whole study: Peripheral blood was sampled at the time of initial diagnosis, prior to any treatment. TCR V-J signatures able to tell the groups apart were searched for in a discovery cohort of 95 or so patients, of whom 40 to 45 had Graves' ophthalmopathy and 55 to 65 had stable Graves' hyperthyroidism. Prospective prediction of ophthalmopathy was tested in an independent validation cohort of 18 to 20 hyperthyroidism patients and 17 patients who later progressed to ophthalmopathy. The roughly 91 discovery patients were randomly divided into training and test sets at a 7:3 ratio. In roughly six Graves' hyperthyroidism patients, the study also compared T-cell repertoires from thyroid tissue with T-cell repertoires from blood. Following sampling, methimazole starting at 30 mg daily was given to hyperthyroidism patients, and high-dose intravenous methylprednisolone was given to ophthalmopathy patients. According to the paper, TCR Vbeta CDR3 sequencing was carried out on over 130 peripheral blood samples, which came from under 50 ophthalmopathy, under 80 hyperthyroidism and some 17 progressor patients.

The study at large found these results: A model built on a 13 V-J signature distinguished ophthalmopathy from stable hyperthyroidism, reaching approximately 89% sensitivity and about 81% specificity in cross-validation and 80%/75% in testing. In validation, the model predicted progression to ophthalmopathy with over 65% sensitivity and about 72% specificity, a median of 6.5 months before onset. No statistical method was used to set the sample size in advance, and investigators knew the group allocation. Most expanded thyroid clonotypes (frequency above 0.001) were also found in blood, which suggests that blood repertoires may mirror thyroid immune responses.

The TCR beta CDR3 regions were amplified from RNA transcripts. For the first round of RT-PCR on the TCR CDR3, the HTBI primer set was used together with the Qiagen OneStep RT-PCR kit. The libraries were constructed in a second round of multiplex PCR and then size-selected and purified. Paired-end sequencing of the libraries was performed with 100 bp reads on an Illumina HiSeq2000. The published analysis was carried out like this. SOAPnuke was used to process the raw data, with reads discarded if the reads contained adapters or uncalled bases, had a mean Phred below 15, or lacked an exact constant-primer or identifier match. COPE v1.2.5 was used to merge the high-quality paired reads, and each unique nucleotide sequence was defined as a clonotype. MiTCR v1.1 was used to align the clonotypes against IMGT TRBV, TRBD and TRBJ reference segments. Analysis was restricted to V-J combinations with a frequency above 0.0001, which covered approximately 99% of repertoires. The TCS score was defined as F50 (clonal expansion) divided by E x V (chaos), with BLOSUM62-based TCRdist calculated between CDR3 peptides within each V-J. Welch's t-statistics and random forest reduced just over 500 V-J features to 13, which were used in a naive Bayes classifier (R e1071). TCRdb trimmed public reads at Q25 via fastp, called clones via MiXCR and kept in-frame beta chains. Each entry merges the rows of one CDR3 protein and shows their most common DNA and genes. TCRdb's processing, not the authors', yielded these V and J calls. The sample table shows about 600,000 distinct CDR3 sequences, and roughly a sixth are seen once. The ten largest clones add up to about 3.5% of the sample.

In the ophthalmopathy patients, disease was moderately to severely active, with a Clinical Activity Score of 3 or more, a NOSPECS grade of 4 or more, and a duration of less than 3 months. Any patient with an uncontrolled infection, another autoimmune disease, pregnancy or lactation was excluded. Diagnoses were established on the basis of clinical symptoms, serum thyroxine and TRAb, thyroid ultrasound, and orbital computed tomography. Ficoll-Paque density gradient centrifugation was used to isolate PBMCs from approximately 10 ml of fresh peripheral blood. Trizol reagent was used to extract total RNA, and RNA quality was then checked on an Agilent 2100 Bioanalyzer. The sequence came from a woman between 35 and 50 years old with Graves' ophthalmopathy. The sample comprised blood.

The nucleotide sequence is given as TGCAGCGTTGTGTTTTTCCAGAACACTGAAGCTTTCTTT. Its product reads: CSVVFFQNTEAFF. The chain is encoded by TRBV29-1 joined to TRBJ1-1, with the D gene too uncertain to name. V and J are truncated by 4 bases and 1 base respectively, leaving an intervening sequence of 10 bases. CDR1 and CDR2, looked up from the germline V gene, are SQVTM and ANQGSEA. Reading from cysteine to phenylalanine, the CDR3 counts 13 amino acids. Of the read, only the CDR3 DNA is kept; its 39 bases are in frame from base 1.